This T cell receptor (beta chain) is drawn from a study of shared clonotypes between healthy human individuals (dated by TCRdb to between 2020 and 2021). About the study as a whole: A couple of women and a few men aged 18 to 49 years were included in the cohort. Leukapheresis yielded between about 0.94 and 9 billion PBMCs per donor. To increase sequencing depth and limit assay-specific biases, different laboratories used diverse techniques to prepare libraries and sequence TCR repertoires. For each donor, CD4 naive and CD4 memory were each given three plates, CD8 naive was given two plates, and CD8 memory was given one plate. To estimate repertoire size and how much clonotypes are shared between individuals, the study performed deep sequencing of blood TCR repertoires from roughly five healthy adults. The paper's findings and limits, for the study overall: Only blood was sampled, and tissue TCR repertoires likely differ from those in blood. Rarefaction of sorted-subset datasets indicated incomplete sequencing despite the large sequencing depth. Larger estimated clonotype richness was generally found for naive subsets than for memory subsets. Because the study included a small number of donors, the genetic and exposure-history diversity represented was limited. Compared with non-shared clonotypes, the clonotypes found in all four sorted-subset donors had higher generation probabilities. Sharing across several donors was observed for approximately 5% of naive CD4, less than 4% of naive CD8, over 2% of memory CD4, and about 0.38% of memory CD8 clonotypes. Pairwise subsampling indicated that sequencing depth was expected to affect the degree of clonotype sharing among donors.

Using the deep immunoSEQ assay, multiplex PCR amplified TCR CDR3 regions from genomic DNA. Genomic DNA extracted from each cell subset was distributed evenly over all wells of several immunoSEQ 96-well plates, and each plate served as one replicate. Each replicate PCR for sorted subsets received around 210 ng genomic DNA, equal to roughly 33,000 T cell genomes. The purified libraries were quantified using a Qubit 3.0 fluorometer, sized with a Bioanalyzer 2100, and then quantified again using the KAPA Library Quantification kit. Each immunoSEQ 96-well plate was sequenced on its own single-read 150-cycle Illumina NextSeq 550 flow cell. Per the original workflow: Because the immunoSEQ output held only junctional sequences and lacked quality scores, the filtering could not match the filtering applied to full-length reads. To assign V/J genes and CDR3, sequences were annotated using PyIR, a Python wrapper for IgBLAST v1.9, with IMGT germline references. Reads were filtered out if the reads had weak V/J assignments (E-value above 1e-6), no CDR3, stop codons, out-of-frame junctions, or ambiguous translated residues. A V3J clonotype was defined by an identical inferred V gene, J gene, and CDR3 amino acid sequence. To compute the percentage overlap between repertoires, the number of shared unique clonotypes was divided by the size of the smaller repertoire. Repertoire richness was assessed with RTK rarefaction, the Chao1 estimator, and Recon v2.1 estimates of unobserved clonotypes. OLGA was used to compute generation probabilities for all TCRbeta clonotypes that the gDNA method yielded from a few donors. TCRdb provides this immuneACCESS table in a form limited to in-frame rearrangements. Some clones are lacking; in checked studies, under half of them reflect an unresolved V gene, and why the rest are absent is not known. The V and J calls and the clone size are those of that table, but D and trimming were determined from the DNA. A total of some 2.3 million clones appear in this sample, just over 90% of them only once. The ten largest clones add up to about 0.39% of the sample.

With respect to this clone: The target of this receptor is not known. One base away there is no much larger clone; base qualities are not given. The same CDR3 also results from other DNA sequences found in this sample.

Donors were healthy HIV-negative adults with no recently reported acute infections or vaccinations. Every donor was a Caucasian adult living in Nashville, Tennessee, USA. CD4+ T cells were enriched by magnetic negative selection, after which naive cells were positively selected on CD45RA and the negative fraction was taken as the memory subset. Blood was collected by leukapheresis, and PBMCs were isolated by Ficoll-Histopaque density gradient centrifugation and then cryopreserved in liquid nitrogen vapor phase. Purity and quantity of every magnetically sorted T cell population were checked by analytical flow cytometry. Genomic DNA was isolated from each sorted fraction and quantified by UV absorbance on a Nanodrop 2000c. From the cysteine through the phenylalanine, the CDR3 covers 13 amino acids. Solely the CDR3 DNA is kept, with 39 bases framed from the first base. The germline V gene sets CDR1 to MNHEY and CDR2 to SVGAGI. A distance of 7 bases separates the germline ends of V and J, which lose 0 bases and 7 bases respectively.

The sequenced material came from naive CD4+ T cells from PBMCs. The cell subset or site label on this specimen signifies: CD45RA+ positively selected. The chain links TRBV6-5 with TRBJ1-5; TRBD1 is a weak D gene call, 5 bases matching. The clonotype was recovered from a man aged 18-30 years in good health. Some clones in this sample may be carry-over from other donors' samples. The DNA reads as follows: TGTGCCAGCAGTTACTCTAGGGGCCAGCCCCAGCATTTT. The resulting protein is CASSYSRGQPQHF.